This T cell receptor beta chain stems from a study of identical twins. The study, taken as a whole, reports: Within beta out-of-frame sequences, the excess sharing observed between twins was weaker.

The CDR3 is 17 residues long. The V and J ends lost 5 bases and 7 bases respectively, with 24 bases between them. In germline, CDR1 is MNHNS, CDR2 SASEGT. All donors were healthy Caucasians. This clonotype was detected many times. Its cognate antigen is unknown. TCRdb itself ran the 5' RACE reads through MiXCR, one entry per CDR3 protein. The sample contains about 240,000 distinct CDR3 sequences, more than 9% of which appear only once. The sequence was collected from a man in his forties or fifties in good health. The gene calls are TRBV6-1 and TRBJ1-3; the D is unclear. The sequenced material came from memory T cells sorted from blood. DNA of the CDR3: TGTGCCAGCAGTCCCTTGTGGACCACTGAAATTGGGAACACCATATATTTT. Protein sequence: CASSPLWTTEIGNTIYF.